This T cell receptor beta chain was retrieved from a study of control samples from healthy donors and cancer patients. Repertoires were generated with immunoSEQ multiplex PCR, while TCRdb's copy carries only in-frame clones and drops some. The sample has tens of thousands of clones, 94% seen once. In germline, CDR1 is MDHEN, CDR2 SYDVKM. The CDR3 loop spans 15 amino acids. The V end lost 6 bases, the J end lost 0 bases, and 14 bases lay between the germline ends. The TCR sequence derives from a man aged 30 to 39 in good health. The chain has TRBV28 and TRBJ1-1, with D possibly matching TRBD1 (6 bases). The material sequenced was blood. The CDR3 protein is CASRGAGRVNTEAFF. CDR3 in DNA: TGTGCCAGCAGGGGGGCAGGCCGGGTGAACACTGAAGCTTTCTTT.